The next 25 T cell receptor beta chains were all read from a single sample in a study of blood T cell repertoires in COVID-19. Sequenced by immunoSEQ multiplex PCR; TCRdb stores in-frame clones only, minus some. The sample has about 250,000 clones; 84% are singletons. The sample was peripheral blood. Source of these receptors: a man aged 45-65 years with active or convalescent COVID-19.

This clone appeared a single time. This chain uses TRBV5-1 with TRBJ1-1; D ambiguous. The V end lost 3 bases, the J end lost 3 bases, and 15 bases lay between the germline ends. There are 15 residues in the CDR3. From germline, CDR1 is SGHRS and CDR2 YFSETQ. The CDR3 nucleotides are TGCGCCAGCAGCTCCTCGACCCGGAGGGACACTGAAGCTTTCTTT. This translates into CASSSSTRRDTEAFF. Filled out from reference TRBV5-1 and TRBJ1-1, the complete variable domain reads KAGVTQTPRYLIKTRGQQVTLSCSPISGHRSVSWYQQTPGQGLQFLFEYFSETQRNKGNFPGRFSGRQFSNSRSEMNVSTLELGDSALYLCASSSSTRRDTEAFFGQGTRLTVV.

The CDR3 nucleotides read TGTGCCAGCCCTGCTAGCGGAGCTTACAATGAGCAGTTCTTC. It translates to CASPASGAYNEQFF. The chain recombines TRBV28 with TRBJ2-1, with TRBD2 matching over 7 bases. Germline CDR1 and CDR2: MDHEN and SYDVKM. Losses at the gene ends were 8 bases for V and 4 bases for J; bases not matched to a gene: 8. The CDR3 runs to 14 residues.

The rearrangement joins TRBV5-1 to TRBJ2-1; 7 nucleotides match TRBD2. Trimming removed 4 bases from V and 6 bases from J; junction bases left unmatched: 7. This CDR3 comprises 14 residues. Germline V gene data show CDR1 as SGHRS and CDR2 as YFSETQ. CDR3 sequence reads: CASSGTSVGNEQFF. CDR3 nucleotides: TGCGCCAGCAGCGGTACTAGCGTTGGCAATGAGCAGTTCTTC.

The chain recombines TRBV18 with TRBJ2-6; 7 bases align to TRBD1. The CDR3 is made up of 18 amino acids. V lost 3 bases and J lost 1; bases outside the gene matches: 9. Per the germline V gene, CDR1 is KGHSH and CDR2 is LQKENI. The CDR3 region has the DNA TGTGCCAGCTCACCTTGGGACAGCCTTACTTCTGGGGCCAACGTCCTGACTTTC. Protein sequence: CASSPWDSLTSGANVLTF.

The gene calls are TRBV28 and TRBJ1-3; a weak D match, TRBD1 (6 bases). Germline V gene data show CDR1 as MDHEN and CDR2 as SYDVKM. The CDR3 is 15 residues long. V was shortened by 5 bases and J by 4 bases, with 15 bases between the two germline ends. The CDR3 loop reads CASSLRQVSGNTIYF. The CDR3 DNA reads as TGTGCCAGCAGTCTCCGACAGGTTAGCGGAAACACCATATATTTT.

The CDR3 sequence: CASSLDRGRDTEAFF. CDR3 DNA: TGTGCCAGCAGCCTTGACAGGGGGCGCGACACTGAAGCTTTCTTT. The V and J genes are TRBV7-8 and TRBJ1-1; TRBD1 agrees at 10 bases. J lost 3 bases, V lost 5 bases, and 6 bases had no gene match. Germline V gene lookup returns CDR1 SGHVS and CDR2 FQNEAQ. The CDR3 has 15 residues.

The rearrangement uses TRBV2 and TRBJ1-5, with 9 nucleotides matching TRBD1. Germline assignment: CDR1 SNHLY and CDR2 FYNNEI. The CDR3 has 15 amino acids. J was trimmed by 7 bases and V by 6 bases; bases with no gene match: 10. The CDR3 DNA follows: TGTGCCAGCAGCCTACAGGGGGCTATGGGACAGCCCCAGCATTTT. Its protein is CASSLQGAMGQPQHF.

The chain links TRBV7-9 to TRBJ2-7, with 11 bases aligning to TRBD2. V trimming: 6 bases; J trimming: 2 bases; junction bases outside the gene matches: 3. The CDR3 is 14 residues long. From germline, CDR1 is SEHNR and CDR2 FQNEAQ (reference sequence). The CDR3 nucleotides read TGTGCCAGCAGATTTAGCGGGGGGGCCTACGAGCAGTACTTC. This translates into CASRFSGGAYEQYF.

Judged by abundance, this clone is medium-sized. The chain links TRBV18 to TRBJ1-6, with 7 bases matching TRBD1. The V gene's germline CDR1 is KGHSH and CDR2 LQKENI. This CDR3 spans 17 amino acids. V trimming: 4 bases; J trimming: 5 bases; junction bases outside the gene matches: 11. CDR3 DNA sequence: TGTGCCAGCTCACAACTACCGACAGGGTTCGATAATTCACCCCTCCACTTT. Translation gives CASSQLPTGFDNSPLHF.

This sequence joins TRBV27 and TRBJ2-2; TRBD2 agrees at 8 bases. After removal of 4 bases from V and 4 bases from J, the junction contained 8 bases not matched to a gene. The CDR3 is 16 amino acids. CDR1 MNHEY and CDR2 SMNVEV come from the germline V gene (reference sequence). DNA of the CDR3: TGTGCCAGCAGTTCCCGGGGGGCGGGGGGCACCGGGGAGCTGTTTTTT. It codes for CASSSRGAGGTGELFF.

J is TRBJ2-7 and V is TRBV2; D is possibly TRBD1 (6 bases). The CDR3 extends over 14 amino acids. Trimming took off 5 bases at V and 7 bases at J, with 18 bases between the two ends. CDR1 and CDR2 (germline): SNHLY, FYNNEI. The CDR3 DNA follows: TGTGCCAGCAGTCCCCAGGGACACTCTCTGGAGCAGTACTTC. This sequence encodes CASSPQGHSLEQYF.

V and J are TRBV30 and TRBJ1-2, with no clear D. With 1 base removed from V and 4 bases from J, the gap between germline ends came to 10 bases. This CDR3 has 13 amino acids. Germline V lookup: CDR1 GTSNPN, CDR2 SVGIG (reference sequence). The CDR3 DNA follows: TGTGCCTGGAGTGCGATTTCGGTCTATGGCTACACCTTC. It translates to CAWSAISVYGYTF. Variable domain in full (rest from reference TRBV30 and TRBJ1-2): SQTIHQWPATLVQPVGSPLSLECTVEGTSNPNLYWYRQAAGRGLQLLFYSVGIGQISSEVPQNLSASRPQDRQFILSSKKLLLSDSGFYLCAWSAISVYGYTFGSGTRLTVV.

This clone occurred once. This chain connects TRBV5-4 to TRBJ2-1; tentatively, D is TRBD1 (5 bases). The V and J ends lost 4 bases and 0 bases respectively, with 14 bases between them. This CDR3 is built from 16 residues. Germline assignment: CDR1 SGHNT and CDR2 YYREEE (reference sequence). In DNA, the CDR3 is TGTGCCAGCAGCACCAACCAGGGCAGCTCCTACAATGAGCAGTTCTTC. It codes for CASSTNQGSSYNEQFF. Full variable domain (missing parts from reference TRBV5-4 and TRBJ2-1): ETGVTQSPTHLIKTRGQQVTLRCSSQSGHNTVSWYQQALGQGPQFIFQYYREEENGRGNFPPRFSGLQFPNYSSELNVNALELDDSALYLCASSTNQGSSYNEQFFGPGTRLTVL.

The genes are TRBV4-1 and TRBJ2-4; D is perhaps TRBD2 (5 bases). The V end was cut by 3 bases, the J end by 0 bases, with 21 bases between. This CDR3 contains 19 residues. Germline V CDR1 and CDR2: MGHRA, YSYEKL. The CDR3 spells CASSHPGLASGPAKNIQYF. The CDR3 DNA reads as TGCGCCAGCAGCCATCCGGGGTTGGCAAGCGGACCAGCCAAAAACATTCAGTACTTC.

The chain joins TRBV30 to TRBJ1-2; no clear D gene. Germline lookup yields CDR1 GTSNPN and CDR2 SVGIG (reference sequence). The CDR3 is 13 amino acids. The V gene lost 2 bases and the J gene lost 2 bases, with 9 bases spanning the gap. The CDR3 DNA follows: TGTGCCTGGAGTAAAACAGACAACTATGGCTACACCTTC. It translates to CAWSKTDNYGYTF.

The chain couples TRBV19 to TRBJ2-1; no clear D gene. The CDR3 totals 16 residues. The V and J ends lost 5 bases and 3 bases respectively, with 17 bases between them. CDR1 and CDR2 (germline): LNHDA, SQIVND (reference sequence). In DNA, the CDR3 is TGTGCCAGTAGTCCGGTTAGGATTAGGAGCTACAATGAGCAGTTCTTC. Protein product: CASSPVRIRSYNEQFF.

This clone was found many times. The genes are TRBV19 and TRBJ1-4, with 8 bases aligning to TRBD1. The V segment lost 11 bases and the J segment 2 bases; nucleotides outside the gene matches: 7. The V gene's germline CDR1 is LNHDA and CDR2 SQIVND (reference sequence). The CDR3 consists of 14 residues. CDR3 nucleotides: TGTGCCGTCGCTCAGGGGGCGACTAATGAAAAACTGTTTTTT. It is translated as CAVAQGATNEKLFF.

This clone was seen a single time. The J gene is TRBJ1-2, the V gene TRBV12-5, with 9 bases matching TRBD1. V shed 1 base and J 0 bases; nucleotides not matched to a gene: 6. The CDR3 has 17 residues. The germline V gene has CDR1 LGHNT and CDR2 FRNRAP. CDR3 amino acids: CASGLADRGSSNYGYTF. In DNA, the CDR3 is TGTGCTAGTGGTTTGGCAGACAGGGGGAGTTCTAACTATGGCTACACCTTC.

This clone was detected a few times. The chain links TRBV3-1 (or the pseudogene TRBV3-2) to TRBJ1-2; 10 nucleotides line up with TRBD1. The CDR3 spans 14 residues. After removal of 2 bases from V and 5 bases from J, the junction contained 2 bases not matched to a gene. Germline V lookup: CDR1 LGHDT, CDR2 YNNKEL (reference sequence). This CDR3 is CASSQPGQGYGYTF. In DNA form, the CDR3 reads TGTGCCAGCAGCCAACCGGGACAGGGGTATGGCTACACCTTC.

This clone was seen once. The rearrangement links TRBV10-3 to TRBJ2-1; D is uncertain. Germline assignment: CDR1 ENHRY and CDR2 SYGVKD. The CDR3 has 15 residues. Trimming stripped 10 bases from V and 0 bases from J, with 16 bases between. CDR3 sequence: CATSEWASSYNEQFF. The CDR3 nucleotides are TGTGCCACCTCCGAGTGGGCGAGCTCCTACAATGAGCAGTTCTTC.

This chain links TRBV3-1 (or the pseudogene TRBV3-2) with TRBJ2-3; the D gene is possibly TRBD2 (6 bases). Per the germline V gene, CDR1 is LGHDT and CDR2 is YNNKEL (reference sequence). The CDR3 has 14 residues. The V end lost 5 bases, the J end lost 0 bases, and 9 bases lay between the germline ends. DNA for the CDR3: TGTGCCAGCAGCGCCAGCGGGAGCACAGATACGCAGTATTTT. It is translated as CASSASGSTDTQYF.

This clone was picked up a small number of times. This chain joins TRBV30 and TRBJ2-3; D gene unclear. This CDR3 spans 12 amino acids. CDR1 is GTSNPN, CDR2 SVGIG, per germline (reference sequence). Trimming stripped 1 base from V and 6 bases from J, with 8 bases between. The chain's CDR3 is CAWSELGDTQYF. CDR3 sequence (DNA): TGTGCCTGGAGTGAGCTCGGGGATACGCAGTATTTT.

This clone was seen just once. This chain joins TRBV29-1 and TRBJ2-7; tentative D call: TRBD2 (5 bases). Trimming took off 2 bases at V and 2 bases at J, with 13 bases between the two ends. Germline-derived CDR1 and CDR2 are SQVTM and ANQGSEA. The CDR3 has 14 amino acids. In nucleotides, the CDR3 is TGCAGCGTTGAATTGGGGTGGGGAGCCTACGAGCAGTACTTC. Its protein is CSVELGWGAYEQYF.

This chain connects TRBV7-9 to TRBJ2-1; D unresolved. The CDR3 is made up of 11 amino acids. Trimming left V 3 bases short and J 8 bases short, with 5 bases between. The germline gives CDR1 SEHNR, CDR2 FQNEAQ (reference sequence). CDR3 residues: CASSFGYEQFF. CDR3 nucleotides: TGTGCCAGCAGCTTCGGGTATGAGCAGTTCTTC. The full variable domain, in which reference TRBV7-9 and TRBJ2-1 provide the parts outside the CDR3, is DTGVSQNPRHKITKRGQNVTFRCDPISEHNRLYWYRQTLGQGPEFLTYFQNEAQLEKSRLLSDRFSAERPKGSFSTLEIQRTEQGDSAMYLCASSFGYEQFFGPGTRLTVL.

The chain uses TRBV28 and TRBJ1-1; D gene unclear. The CDR3 runs 14 residues. V shed 6 bases and J shed 5 bases, with 16 bases lying between them. Germline assignment: CDR1 MDHEN and CDR2 SYDVKM. As DNA, the CDR3 is TGTGCCAGCAGGCCCGCCGTGAGTGTGACTGAAGCTTTCTTT. It is translated as CASRPAVSVTEAFF.